Below, 28 T cell receptor beta chains from the same sample are listed, as sequenced in a study of T cell responses to AZD1222 COVID-19 vaccine. Generated by immunoSEQ multiplex PCR, the TCRdb table keeps only in-frame clones and is missing some. The sample holds about 180,000 clones, approximately 95% seen once. Specimen: peripheral blood, collected 28 days after the second dose of the MenACWY control vaccine. These receptor sequences come from an adult who received the MenACWY meningococcal vaccine as a control.

Remarks on this clone: Different DNA sequences within this sample yield the same CDR3. The chain uses TRBV18 and TRBJ1-1, with 8 bases that match TRBD1. The ends lost 1 base at V and 5 bases at J; junction bases unmatched: 3. CDR3 size: 14 residues. In germline, CDR1 is KGHSH, CDR2 LQKENI. CDR3 region: CASSPRQGRTEAFF. The DNA for the CDR3 is TGTGCCAGCTCACCACGACAGGGGAGGACTGAAGCTTTCTTT.

J is TRBJ2-7 and V is TRBV9; D may match TRBD1 or TRBD2 (5 bases each). CDR3 length: 14 amino acids. The germline V gene encodes CDR1 SGDLS and CDR2 YYNGEE. Trimming took off 2 bases at V and 5 bases at J, with 14 bases between the two ends. The CDR3 nucleotides are TGTGCCAGCAGCGTCTCCGGGACGTCTGACGAGCAGTACTTC. Protein sequence: CASSVSGTSDEQYF.

The gene calls are TRBV30 and TRBJ2-1; 8 bases are a match to TRBD2. The CDR3 is made up of 14 amino acids. V shed 1 base, J shed 7 bases, and the junction held 6 bases outside the gene matches. Looked up from germline, CDR1 is GTSNPN and CDR2 is SVGIG (reference sequence). This CDR3 is CAWSAGTSVNEQFF. In DNA, the CDR3 is TGTGCCTGGAGTGCCGGGACTAGTGTTAATGAGCAGTTCTTC.

This clone occurred many times. Here the CDR3 reads CASSQDWQNTEAFF. In DNA, the CDR3 is TGTGCCAGCAGCCAAGATTGGCAGAACACTGAAGCTTTCTTT. The chain joins TRBV3-1 (or the pseudogene TRBV3-2) to TRBJ1-1, with unresolved D. Trimming cost V 0 bases and J 1 base, with 6 bases left between them. The germline V gene encodes CDR1 LGHDT and CDR2 YNNKEL (reference sequence). The CDR3 runs to 14 residues.

This chain connects TRBV5-3 to TRBJ1-4; D gene ambiguous. TRBV5-3 is assigned to the ORF class and has an uncertain function. V lost 2 bases and J lost 8, with 4 bases in between. This CDR3 is built from 11 residues. This CDR3 reads CARSFVEKLFF. The CDR3, as DNA: TGTGCCAGAAGCTTCGTGGAAAAACTGTTTTTT.

The chain couples TRBV5-4 to TRBJ1-6; D remains ambiguous. The CDR3 contains 15 residues. Germline V gene lookup returns CDR1 SGHNT and CDR2 YYREEE (reference sequence). The V end lost 0 bases, the J end lost 8 bases, and 12 bases lay between the germline ends. Here the CDR3 DNA reads TGTGCCAGCAGCTTGGTCGGCAGGACGTATTCACCCCTCCACTTT. This sequence encodes CASSLVGRTYSPLHF.

The rearrangement uses TRBV9 and TRBJ1-5; possibly TRBD1 for D (5 bases). The CDR3 runs 14 residues. The V end was cut by 2 bases, the J end by 3 bases, with 9 bases between. The germline V gene encodes CDR1 SGDLS and CDR2 YYNGEE. The CDR3: CASSVRGDNQPQHF. The DNA for the CDR3 is TGTGCCAGCAGCGTGAGGGGTGACAATCAGCCCCAGCATTTT.

The chain combines TRBV3-1 (or the pseudogene TRBV3-2) with TRBJ2-5; unclear D gene. V gave up 0 bases and J gave up 2 bases, with 10 bases separating them. The CDR3 covers 15 residues. Germline V CDR1 and CDR2: LGHDT, YNNKEL (reference sequence). Here the CDR3 reads CASSQDVMPQETQYF. The DNA of the CDR3 is TGTGCCAGCAGCCAAGATGTGATGCCACAAGAGACCCAGTACTTC.

The chain links TRBV3-1 (or the pseudogene TRBV3-2) to TRBJ1-5; TRBD1 might be the D (6 bases). Trimming shortened V by 2 bases and J by 1 base, and 6 bases separated the two germline ends. The CDR3 is made up of 14 amino acids. In germline, CDR1 is LGHDT, CDR2 YNNKEL (reference sequence). CDR3 DNA sequence: TGTGCCAGCAGCCAACAGGGGAGCAATCAGCCCCAGCATTTT. Its translation: CASSQQGSNQPQHF.

The V and J genes are TRBV6-5 and TRBJ1-1; D may be TRBD1 (5 bases). Germline CDR1 is MNHEY and CDR2 is SVGAGI. The CDR3 loop spans 14 amino acids. Trimming took off 6 bases at V and 1 base at J, with 12 bases between the two ends. CDR3 region: CASRHTTANTEAFF. Here the CDR3 DNA reads TGTGCCAGCAGGCACACGACAGCGAACACTGAAGCTTTCTTT.

The V call is TRBV19, the J call TRBJ1-2; maybe TRBD1 (5 bases). The germline V gene encodes CDR1 LNHDA and CDR2 SQIVND (reference sequence). V lost 3 bases and J lost 6, with 8 bases in between. The CDR3 is 12 amino acids. Written as DNA, the CDR3 is TGTGCCAGTAGTATTGAGGGGCATGGCTACACCTTC. As protein: CASSIEGHGYTF.

This chain connects TRBV27 to TRBJ1-2; possibly TRBD1 for D (6 bases). Germline CDR1 MNHEY, CDR2 SMNVEV (reference sequence). V lost 4 bases, J lost 2 bases, and 8 bases lay in between. The CDR3 is 13 residues long. The CDR3 coding sequence is TGTGCCAGCAGTTCCGGACAGAACTATGGCTACACCTTC. It yields the protein CASSSGQNYGYTF.

The chain has TRBV5-1 and TRBJ1-5; 7 nucleotides line up with TRBD1. The CDR3 is 14 amino acids. Germline CDR1 SGHRS, CDR2 YFSETQ. The junction had 4 bases not matched to a gene; V was cut back by 0 bases and J by 7 bases. CDR3 DNA sequence: TGCGCCAGCAGCTTGGGACAGGGTGGCCAGCCCCAGCATTTT. Translating it yields CASSLGQGGQPQHF.

The CDR3 spells CASSYPSGLGYTF. The CDR3 nucleotides read TGTGCCAGCAGTTACCCTTCTGGGTTGGGCTACACCTTC. V gene TRBV6-5 combines with J gene TRBJ1-2; no firm D call. The CDR3 sequence is 13 residues long. V lost 2 bases, J lost 8 bases, and 12 bases lay in between. The germline V gene encodes CDR1 MNHEY and CDR2 SVGAGI.

CDR3 loop: CASSLGGAGWAEAFF. The CDR3 region has the DNA TGTGCCAGCAGCTTAGGAGGGGCGGGCTGGGCTGAAGCTTTCTTT. The chain has TRBV11-2 and TRBJ1-1; a possible D gene is TRBD1 (5 bases). The CDR3 consists of 15 residues. V gave up 1 base and J gave up 6 bases, with 15 bases separating them. CDR1 and CDR2 from the germline V gene are SGHAT and FQNNGV. Filled out from reference TRBV11-2 and TRBJ1-1, the complete variable domain reads EAGVAQSPRYKIIEKRQSVAFWCNPISGHATLYWYQQILGQGPKLLIQFQNNGVVDDSQLPKDRFSAERLKGVDSTLKIQPAKLEDSAVYLCASSLGGAGWAEAFFGQGTRLTVV.

This clone showed up just a few times. Here the CDR3 DNA reads TGTGCCAGCAGGGAATACAGGGGCGCAAACACTGAAGCTTTCTTT. It specifies CASREYRGANTEAFF. The rearrangement joins TRBV2 to TRBJ1-1, with TRBD1 matching over 7 bases. CDR1 is SNHLY and CDR2 is FYNNEI in the germline V gene. V was clipped by 6 bases and J by 2 bases; unmatched bases: 9. The CDR3 consists of 15 residues. Combining the CDR3 with reference TRBV2 and TRBJ1-1 gives the whole variable domain EPEVTQTPSHQVTQMGQEVILRCVPISNHLYFYWYRQILGQKVEFLVSFYNNEISEKSEIFDDQFSVERPDGSNFTLKIRSTKLEDSAMYFCASREYRGANTEAFFGQGTRLTVV.

The CDR3 here is CASSLGSVRPDTQYF. DNA for the CDR3: TGCGCCAGCAGCTTGGGGTCCGTCCGCCCAGATACGCAGTATTTT. This chain joins TRBV5-1 and TRBJ2-3; D call uncertain. The CDR3 spans 15 residues. V was shortened by 0 bases and J by 4 bases, with 12 bases between the two germline ends. Germline CDR1 SGHRS, CDR2 YFSETQ.

V usage is TRBV12-3 or TRBV12-4 and J usage is TRBJ1-5; TRBD1 is a possible D gene (6 bases). V lost 4 bases to trimming and J lost 4 bases, with 8 bases between them. The CDR3 covers 13 residues. CDR3 residues: CASSWTANQPQHF. CDR3 DNA: TGTGCCAGCAGTTGGACAGCTAATCAGCCCCAGCATTTT.

This chain connects TRBV6-1 to TRBJ2-2; no firm D call. V lost 3 bases, J lost 4 bases, and 6 bases lay in between. The CDR3 has 13 amino acids. Germline lookup yields CDR1 MNHNS and CDR2 SASEGT. CDR3 region: CASSDRSTGELFF. The CDR3 DNA reads as TGTGCCAGCAGTGACCGATCCACCGGGGAGCTGTTTTTT.

The gene calls are TRBV5-1 and TRBJ1-1; tentatively, D is TRBD1 (5 bases). The V gene lost 5 bases and the J gene lost 5 bases, with 16 bases spanning the gap. The germline V gene encodes CDR1 SGHRS and CDR2 YFSETQ. This CDR3 is built from 14 residues. This CDR3 is CASRPEGRLTEAFF. The CDR3 region has the DNA TGCGCCAGCAGACCGGAGGGGCGGCTTACTGAAGCTTTCTTT.

This chain uses TRBV19 with TRBJ1-4, with 9 bases fitting TRBD1. The V segment lost 7 bases and the J segment 7 bases; nucleotides outside the gene matches: 10. The CDR3 covers 15 residues. Germline assignment: CDR1 LNHDA and CDR2 SQIVND (reference sequence). CDR3 DNA sequence: TGTGCCAGTACCGTCATCGGGACAGGGCGTGAAAAACTGTTTTTT. Its protein is CASTVIGTGREKLFF.

V is TRBV18 and J is TRBJ1-2, with D possibly matching TRBD1 (6 bases). The ends were cut back, 3 bases at V and 4 bases at J, with 12 bases in the middle. Germline CDR1 reads KGHSH; CDR2 reads LQKENI. The length of the CDR3 is 14 residues. The CDR3 bases are TGTGCCAGCTCACCGCAGGGGCTCACCTATGGCTACACCTTC. Encoded protein: CASSPQGLTYGYTF.

The V call is TRBV25-1, the J call TRBJ1-4; D ambiguous. The ends were cut back, 2 bases at V and 8 bases at J, with 12 bases in the middle. The CDR3 spans 14 residues. The germline V gene encodes CDR1 MGHDK and CDR2 SYGVNS. In nucleotides, the CDR3 is TGTGCCAGCAGTGAAGGGGTGTTAGGAGAAAAACTGTTTTTT. This gives the protein CASSEGVLGEKLFF.

V is TRBV5-6 and J is TRBJ2-5; no clear D. The CDR3 totals 11 residues. V dropped 2 bases and J dropped 5 bases, with 4 bases sitting between them. The germline V gene encodes CDR1 SGHDT and CDR2 YYEEEE. CDR3 nucleotides: TGTGCCAGCAGCTTACTGGAGACCCAGTACTTC. Its protein product is CASSLLETQYF.

The chain carries TRBV7-9 and TRBJ1-2; TRBD1 matches 11 bases. The trim removed 4 bases at V and 3 bases at J, leaving 7 bases unmatched. The CDR3 has 16 amino acids. In germline, CDR1 is SEHNR, CDR2 FQNEAQ (reference sequence). The CDR3 loop is CASSSRDRGADYGYTF. In DNA form, the CDR3 reads TGTGCCAGCAGCTCCCGGGACAGGGGGGCGGACTATGGCTACACCTTC.

The V and J genes are TRBV5-1 and TRBJ2-3; D unresolved. Trimming left V 2 bases short and J 3 bases short, with 4 bases between. This CDR3 comprises 12 residues. From germline, CDR1 is SGHRS and CDR2 YFSETQ. Here the CDR3 DNA reads TGCGCCAGCAGCTTCCTAACAGATACGCAGTATTTT. Encoded protein: CASSFLTDTQYF.

The chain is built from TRBV9 and TRBJ1-4; D remains ambiguous. The CDR3 consists of 15 residues. V was shortened by 0 bases and J by 5 bases, with 11 bases between the two germline ends. Per the germline V gene, CDR1 is SGDLS and CDR2 is YYNGEE. The CDR3 here is CASSVAGAPNEKLFF. The CDR3 nucleotides are TGTGCCAGCAGCGTAGCTGGAGCCCCCAATGAAAAACTGTTTTTT. The full variable domain, with the rest looked up from reference TRBV9 and TRBJ1-4, is DSGVTQTPKHLITATGQRVTLRCSPRSGDLSVYWYQQSLDQGLQFLIQYYNGEERAKGNILERFSAQQFPDLHSELNLSSLELGDSALYFCASSVAGAPNEKLFFGSGTQLSVL.

A remark on this clone: The sample contains more than one DNA sequence encoding this CDR3. The gene calls are TRBV12-3 or TRBV12-4 and TRBJ1-1, with D tentatively TRBD1 (5 bases). Trimming removed 3 bases from V and 5 bases from J, with 10 bases in between. The CDR3 is 13 residues long. The CDR3 loop is CASSFGGGTEAFF. Here the CDR3 DNA reads TGTGCCAGCAGTTTCGGGGGGGGGACTGAAGCTTTCTTT.